The clone carrying this T cell receptor (beta chain) turned up a few times. Its target is not known. The CDR3 runs 14 residues. This sample was included in a study of cytomegalovirus exposure and HLA in healthy donors. The PCR had 60 Vbeta and 13 Jbeta primers. Profiled with immunoSEQ multiplex PCR; TCRdb holds only in-frame clones, not every one. The repertoire consists of some 160,000 clones, with roughly 72% occurring once and the leading ten covering around 2.2%. Whole-study findings and limits: A later analysis linked a missense variant in DCLRE1C to the trimming of TCR beta V and J genes. In vitro checks showed that a few CMV-associated chains really do target CMV antigens.

The rearrangement uses TRBV21-1 and TRBJ2-1; the table's D call of TRBD1 was not tested on the DNA. TRBV21-1 is reported as a pseudogene. The sequenced material came from PBMCs. The TCR comes from a man aged 40-49 years in good health and CMV-seronegative. CDR3 coding DNA: TGTGCCAGCAGCACTAGGGACAGCGATAATGAGCAGTTCTTC. It codes for CASSTRDSDNEQFF.